This record covers a single T cell receptor beta chain. No cell sorting was done before RNA was extracted from the tissue. The CDR3 totals 14 residues. Trimming left V 0 bases short and J 4 bases short, with 7 bases between. The germline CDR1 and CDR2 sequences are SGHRS and YFSETQ. The library came from three nested PCR rounds adapted from ARM-PCR protocols. TCRdb fed the multiplex PCR reads into MiXCR, producing one record per CDR3 protein. The profile shows over 130,000 distinct CDR3 sequences, approximately 72% of them singletons. This specimen belongs to a study of tumor and adjacent non-tumor tissue in lung cancer.

Sequences were obtained from lung tumor tissue. V is TRBV5-1 and J is TRBJ2-2, with unresolved D. The origin of this receptor is a man aged 55 to 70 with small cell lung cancer. The DNA of the CDR3 is TGCGCCAGCAGCTTGGTAGGGTTCACCGGGGAGCTGTTTTTT. Translated, it gives CASSLVGFTGELFF.